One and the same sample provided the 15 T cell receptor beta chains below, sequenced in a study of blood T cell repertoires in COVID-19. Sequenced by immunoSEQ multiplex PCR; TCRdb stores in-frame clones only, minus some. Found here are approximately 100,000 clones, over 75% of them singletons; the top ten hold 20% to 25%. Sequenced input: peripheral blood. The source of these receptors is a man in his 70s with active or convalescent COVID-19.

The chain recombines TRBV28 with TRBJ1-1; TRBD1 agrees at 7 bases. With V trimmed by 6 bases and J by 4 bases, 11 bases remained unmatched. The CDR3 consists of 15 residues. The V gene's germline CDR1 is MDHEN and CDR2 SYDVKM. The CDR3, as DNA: TGTGCCAGCAGCCGACCCGACAGGGCGGCCACTGAAGCTTTCTTT. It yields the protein CASSRPDRAATEAFF.

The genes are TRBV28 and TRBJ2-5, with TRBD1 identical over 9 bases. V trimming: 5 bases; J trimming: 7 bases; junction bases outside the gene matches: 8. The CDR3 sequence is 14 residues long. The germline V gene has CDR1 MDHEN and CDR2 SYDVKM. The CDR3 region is CASSPGQGTGTQYF. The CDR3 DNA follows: TGTGCCAGCAGTCCCGGACAGGGGACGGGGACCCAGTACTTC.

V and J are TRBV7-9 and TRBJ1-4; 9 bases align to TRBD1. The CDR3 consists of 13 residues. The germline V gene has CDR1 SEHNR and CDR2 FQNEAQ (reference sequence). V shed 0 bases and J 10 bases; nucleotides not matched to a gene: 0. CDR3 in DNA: TGTGCCAGCAGCTTAGCGACAGGGGGAAAACTGTTTTTT. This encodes CASSLATGGKLFF.

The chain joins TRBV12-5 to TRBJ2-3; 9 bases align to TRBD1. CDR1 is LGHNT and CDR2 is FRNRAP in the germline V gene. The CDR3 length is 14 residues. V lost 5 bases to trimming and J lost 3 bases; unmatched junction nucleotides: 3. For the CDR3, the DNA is TGTGCTAGTGGTCCCGGGACAGGGACAGATACGCAGTATTTT. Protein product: CASGPGTGTDTQYF.

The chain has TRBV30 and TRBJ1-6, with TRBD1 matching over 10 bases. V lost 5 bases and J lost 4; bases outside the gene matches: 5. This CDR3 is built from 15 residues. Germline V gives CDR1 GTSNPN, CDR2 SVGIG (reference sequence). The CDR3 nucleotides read TGTGCCTGGTCGAGGACAGGGGGTTATAATTCACCCCTCCACTTT. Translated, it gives CAWSRTGGYNSPLHF.

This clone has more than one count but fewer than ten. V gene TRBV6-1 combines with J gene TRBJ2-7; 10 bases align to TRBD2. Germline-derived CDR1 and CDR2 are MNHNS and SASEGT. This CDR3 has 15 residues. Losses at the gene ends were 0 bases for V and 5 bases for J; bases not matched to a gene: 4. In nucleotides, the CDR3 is TGTGCCAGCAGTGAAGCCCCTAGCGGGGGCCACGAGCAGTACTTC. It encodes CASSEAPSGGHEQYF.

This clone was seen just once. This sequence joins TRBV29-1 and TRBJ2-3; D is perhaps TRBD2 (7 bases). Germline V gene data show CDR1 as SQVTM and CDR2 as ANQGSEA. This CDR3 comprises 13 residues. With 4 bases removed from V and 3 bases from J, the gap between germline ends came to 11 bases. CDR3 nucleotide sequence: TGCAGCGTTGCCGGGGGGCGTACAGATACGCAGTATTTT. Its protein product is CSVAGGRTDTQYF.

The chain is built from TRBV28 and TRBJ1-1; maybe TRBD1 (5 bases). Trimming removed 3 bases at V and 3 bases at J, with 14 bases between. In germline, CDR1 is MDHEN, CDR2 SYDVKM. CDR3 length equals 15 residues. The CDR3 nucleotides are TGTGCCAGCAGTTTGGGCTCAGGGTCCTACACTGAAGCTTTCTTT. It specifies CASSLGSGSYTEAFF.

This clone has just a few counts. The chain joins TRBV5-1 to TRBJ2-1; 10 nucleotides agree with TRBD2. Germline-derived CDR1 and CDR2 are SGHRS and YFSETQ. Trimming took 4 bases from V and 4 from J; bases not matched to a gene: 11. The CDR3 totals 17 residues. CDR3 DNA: TGCGCCAGCAGCCCCATGTACCCTAGCGGGGGTTACAATGAGCAGTTCTTC. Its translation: CASSPMYPSGGYNEQFF.

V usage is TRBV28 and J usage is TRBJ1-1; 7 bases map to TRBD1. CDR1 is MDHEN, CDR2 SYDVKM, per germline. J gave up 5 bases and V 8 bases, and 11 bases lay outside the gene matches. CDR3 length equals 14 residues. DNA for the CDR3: TGTGCCAGCCTTCGGTCAGGGGGGCGGACTGAAGCTTTCTTT. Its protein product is CASLRSGGRTEAFF.

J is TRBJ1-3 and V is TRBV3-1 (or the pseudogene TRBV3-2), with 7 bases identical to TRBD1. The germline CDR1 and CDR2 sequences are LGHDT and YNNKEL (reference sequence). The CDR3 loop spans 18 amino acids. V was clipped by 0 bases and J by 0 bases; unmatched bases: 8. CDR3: CASSQDLGQLLSGNTIYF. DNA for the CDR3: TGTGCCAGCAGCCAAGACTTGGGACAGCTGCTCTCTGGAAACACCATATATTTT.

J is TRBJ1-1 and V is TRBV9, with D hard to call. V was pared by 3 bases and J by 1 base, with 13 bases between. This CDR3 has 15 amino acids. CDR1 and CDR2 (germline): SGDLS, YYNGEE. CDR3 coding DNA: TGTGCCAGCAGCGAGAGACCCTCAGGGAACACTGAAGCTTTCTTT. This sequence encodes CASSERPSGNTEAFF.

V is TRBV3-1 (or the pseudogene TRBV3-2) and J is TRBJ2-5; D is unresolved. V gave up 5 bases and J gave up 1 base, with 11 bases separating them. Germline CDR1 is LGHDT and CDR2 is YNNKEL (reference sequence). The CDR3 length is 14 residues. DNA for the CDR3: TGTGCCAGCAGCGATAGGCTAGTCCAAGAGACCCAGTACTTC. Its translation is CASSDRLVQETQYF.

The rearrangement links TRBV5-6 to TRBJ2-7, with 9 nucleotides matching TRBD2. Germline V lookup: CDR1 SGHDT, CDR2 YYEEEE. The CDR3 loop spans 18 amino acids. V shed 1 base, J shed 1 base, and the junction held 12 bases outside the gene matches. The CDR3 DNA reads TGTGCCAGCAGCTTGTATCCAGCGGGGGGTCGTCTTTCCTACGAGCAGTACTTC. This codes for CASSLYPAGGRLSYEQYF. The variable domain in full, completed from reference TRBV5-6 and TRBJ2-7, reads DAGVTQSPTHLIKTRGQQVTLRCSPKSGHDTVSWYQQALGQGPQFIFQYYEEEERQRGNFPDRFSGHQFPNYSSELNVNALLLGDSALYLCASSLYPAGGRLSYEQYFGPGTRLTVT.

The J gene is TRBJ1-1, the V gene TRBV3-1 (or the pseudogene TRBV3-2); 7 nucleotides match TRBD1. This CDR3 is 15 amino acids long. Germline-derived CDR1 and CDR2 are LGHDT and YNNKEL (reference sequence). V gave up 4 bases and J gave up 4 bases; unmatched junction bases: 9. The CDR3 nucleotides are TGTGCCAGCAGCCTAATGGGACAGTTGGGCACTGAAGCTTTCTTT. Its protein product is CASSLMGQLGTEAFF.